Listed here are 23 T cell receptor beta chains from one sample, sequenced in a study of blood T cell repertoires in COVID-19. TCRdb's table, derived via immunoSEQ multiplex PCR, lists solely in-frame clones and lacks some. The table lists 250,000 to 300,000 clones, 85% to 90% of them singletons. Sequenced: PBMCs or T cells enriched from blood (not recorded which). The origin of the receptors is a man in his forties or fifties who had recovered from COVID-19.

A few counts support this clone. The rearrangement joins TRBV4-3 to TRBJ2-7; TRBD2 matches at 9 bases. The V and J ends lost 0 bases and 3 bases, in that order; junction bases with no gene match: 9. Germline V CDR1 and CDR2: LGHNA, YSLEER. CDR3 length equals 17 residues. This chain's CDR3 is CASSQDLDSGSGYEQYF. The CDR3, as DNA: TGCGCCAGCAGCCAAGATCTTGATAGCGGGAGCGGCTACGAGCAGTACTTC.

The chain employs TRBV6-5 and TRBJ1-2; D is perhaps TRBD1 (5 bases). V was pared by 4 bases and J by 3 bases, with 9 bases between. Germline assignment: CDR1 MNHEY and CDR2 SVGAGI. The CDR3 loop spans 13 amino acids. CDR3 in DNA: TGTGCCAGCAGTTTGACAGAGTACTATGGCTACACCTTC. Translating gives CASSLTEYYGYTF.

The chain combines TRBV11-3 with TRBJ1-1, with 7 bases aligning to TRBD1. The CDR3 length is 14 residues. The germline V gene has CDR1 SGHNT and CDR2 YENEEA. With V trimmed by 5 bases and J by 6 bases, 9 bases remained unmatched. CDR3 DNA: TGTGCCAGCAGCATCCCGACAGGGTCGGCTGAAGCTTTCTTT. It translates to CASSIPTGSAEAFF.

This chain joins TRBV7-8 and TRBJ2-3; tentatively, D is TRBD2 (5 bases). The germline CDR1 and CDR2 sequences are SGHVS and FQNEAQ. V gave up 4 bases and J gave up 3 bases, with 11 bases separating them. CDR3 length: 14 amino acids. CDR3 residues: CASSSAPGTDTQYF. CDR3 DNA sequence: TGTGCCAGCAGCTCCGCCCCGGGGACAGATACGCAGTATTTT.

The chain links TRBV27 to TRBJ2-1, with D tentatively TRBD1 (5 bases). Germline CDR1 MNHEY, CDR2 SMNVEV (reference sequence). This CDR3 has 14 amino acids. V was clipped by 7 bases and J by 1 base, with 11 bases between them. The CDR3: CASKNPGSYNEQFF. In DNA form, the CDR3 reads TGTGCCAGCAAGAACCCAGGGTCCTACAATGAGCAGTTCTTC.

This CDR3 reads CASSRVNSVSYEQYF. CDR3 nucleotide sequence: TGTGCCAGCAGCAGGGTGAATAGCGTCTCCTACGAGCAGTACTTC. J is TRBJ2-7 and V is TRBV7-9; the D gene is possibly TRBD2 (5 bases). CDR1 is SEHNR, CDR2 FQNEAQ, per germline (reference sequence). This CDR3 is built from 15 residues. Trimming took 5 bases from V and 0 from J, leaving 14 bases between them.

This clone has a single count. The chain carries TRBV4-2 and TRBJ1-5; 8 positions agree with TRBD1. Trimming at V came to 3 bases and at J to 5 bases, leaving 6 bases not matched to a gene. The V gene's germline CDR1 is LGHNA and CDR2 YNFKEQ. The CDR3 runs 15 residues. CDR3 region: CASSHYRGGDQPQHF. DNA for the CDR3: TGTGCCAGCAGCCACTACAGGGGGGGGGATCAGCCCCAGCATTTT.

The chain uses TRBV5-4 and TRBJ2-7; TRBD2 is a possible D gene (6 bases). The length of the CDR3 is 13 residues. Deletions cut 4 bases from V and 6 bases from J, with 14 bases between. CDR1 SGHNT and CDR2 YYREEE come from the germline V gene (reference sequence). CDR3 DNA: TGTGCCAGCAGCCCCCGGGACTCTAGCGAGCAGTACTTC. This sequence encodes CASSPRDSSEQYF.

The genes are TRBV7-8 and TRBJ2-1; D may be TRBD1 (6 bases). In germline, CDR1 is SGHVS, CDR2 FQNEAQ. CDR3 length: 19 residues. Deletions cut 1 base from V and 7 bases from J, with 26 bases between. The CDR3, as DNA: TGTGCCAGCAGCTTAGGGAGGCTTCAGGGGACCTTTTCTGGAAATGAGCAGTTCTTC. Amino acid sequence: CASSLGRLQGTFSGNEQFF.

V and J are TRBV3-1 (or the pseudogene TRBV3-2) and TRBJ1-5, with 8 bases that match TRBD1. The CDR3 runs to 15 residues. Germline assignment: CDR1 LGHDT and CDR2 YNNKEL (reference sequence). V shed 2 bases and J 6 bases; nucleotides not matched to a gene: 6. This chain's CDR3 is CASSQNPGGSQPQHF. The CDR3 DNA is TGTGCCAGCAGCCAAAATCCAGGGGGCAGTCAGCCCCAGCATTTT.

This rearrangement joins TRBV4-3 to TRBJ2-7; 11 nucleotides line up with TRBD2. V lost 3 bases, J lost 4 bases, and 5 bases stayed unmatched. The CDR3 has 15 amino acids. Per germline, CDR1 LGHNA and CDR2 YSLEER. The CDR3, as DNA: TGCGCCAGCAGCCAGACTAGCGGGGAGTATTACGAGCAGTACTTC. Its translation is CASSQTSGEYYEQYF.

The chain employs TRBV28 and TRBJ1-1; tentative D call: TRBD1 (5 bases). Germline V gene sequence: CDR1 MDHEN, CDR2 SYDVKM. The CDR3 sequence is 11 residues long. Trimming shortened V by 5 bases and J by 11 bases, and 12 bases separated the two germline ends. In DNA form, the CDR3 reads TGTGCCAGCAGTCATAGGGGAAAGGCTTTCTTT. Translation: CASSHRGKAFF.

The chain is built from TRBV19 and TRBJ2-2, with D possibly being TRBD1 (7 bases). There are 15 residues in the CDR3. Germline loops: CDR1 LNHDA, CDR2 SQIVND (reference sequence). V was cut by 1 base and J by 4 bases, with 10 bases left in between. The CDR3 nucleotides read TGTGCCAGTAGTATAGGACAGGGACTCACCGGGGAGCTGTTTTTT. Amino acids: CASSIGQGLTGELFF.

This clone showed up just a few times. CDR3: CASSWGDGGNEKLFF. CDR3 coding DNA: TGTGCCAGCAGCTGGGGGGACGGGGGAAATGAAAAACTGTTTTTT. The chain links TRBV7-9 to TRBJ1-4; the D gene is possibly TRBD1 (5 bases). From germline, CDR1 is SEHNR and CDR2 FQNEAQ (reference sequence). Trimming took 4 bases from V and 5 from J, leaving 14 bases between them. The CDR3 is made up of 15 amino acids.

The chain recombines TRBV2 with TRBJ1-1; unclear D gene. CDR1 and CDR2 from the germline V gene are SNHLY and FYNNEI. Deletions cut 7 bases from V and 2 bases from J, with 11 bases between. This CDR3 contains 13 residues. The chain's CDR3 is CASTRELNTEAFF. CDR3 nucleotide sequence: TGTGCCAGCACCCGGGAGCTCAACACTGAAGCTTTCTTT.

The rearrangement joins TRBV6-1 to TRBJ2-7, with 8 bases fitting TRBD2. CDR1 is MNHNS and CDR2 is SASEGT in the germline V gene. The CDR3 is 16 residues long. Trimming removed 4 bases from V and 1 base from J; junction bases left unmatched: 9. The CDR3 DNA follows: TGTGCCAGCAGTGCCCCGGCGGGGGGACATTCCTACGAGCAGTACTTC. Translating gives CASSAPAGGHSYEQYF.

The chain uses TRBV21-1 and TRBJ1-3; TRBD1 is taken as the D call from the table, unchecked against the DNA. TRBV21-1 is a listed pseudogene. This CDR3 has 19 amino acids. This CDR3 is CASSELHAGDGSSGNTIYF. As DNA, the CDR3 is TGTGCCAGCAGCGAACTGCATGCAGGGGACGGCAGCTCTGGAAACACCATATATTTT.

The chain employs TRBV7-2 and TRBJ2-1; 8 bases are a match to TRBD2. Germline trimming cut 0 bases from V and 3 bases from J; bases unmatched to any gene: 7. The V gene's germline CDR1 is SGHTA and CDR2 FQGNSA. The CDR3 spans 17 residues. CDR3 coding DNA: TGTGCCAGCAGCTTAGCTACTGGCGGGAGGATCTACAATGAGCAGTTCTTC. It codes for CASSLATGGRIYNEQFF.

This rearrangement joins TRBV6-2 or TRBV6-3 to TRBJ2-3; 11 bases match TRBD2. V shed 2 bases and J 5 bases; nucleotides not matched to a gene: 0. The length of the CDR3 is 14 residues. Germline CDR1 and CDR2: MNHEY and SVGEGT. In DNA, the CDR3 is TGTGCCAGCAGTTACGGACTAGCGGGAGATACGCAGTATTTT. Protein sequence: CASSYGLAGDTQYF.

V and J are TRBV4-1 and TRBJ1-2; no definite D call. There are 14 residues in the CDR3. CDR1 and CDR2 from the germline V gene are MGHRA and YSYEKL. Trimming took off 0 bases at V and 1 base at J, with 6 bases between the two ends. The CDR3 spells CASSQDNINYGYTF. For the CDR3, the DNA is TGCGCCAGCAGCCAAGATAACATTAACTATGGCTACACCTTC.

The genes are TRBV4-1 and TRBJ2-7, with a possible D match to TRBD1 (5 bases). The CDR3 extends over 15 amino acids. Germline loops: CDR1 MGHRA, CDR2 YSYEKL. Trimming shortened V by 4 bases and J by 1 base, and 14 bases separated the two germline ends. The CDR3 region is CASSLGQLLSYEQYF. As DNA, the CDR3 is TGCGCCAGCAGCCTCGGACAACTTCTATCCTACGAGCAGTACTTC.

This chain joins TRBV20-1 and TRBJ1-4; D not resolved. V shed 3 bases and J shed 7 bases, with 12 bases lying between them. The CDR3 is made up of 13 amino acids. Germline loops: CDR1 DFQATT, CDR2 SNEGSKA (reference sequence). The CDR3 region has the DNA TGCAGTGCTAGTAGACGGCGAGGTGAAAAACTGTTTTTT. It is translated as CSASRRRGEKLFF.

The chain links TRBV6-5 to TRBJ2-7; 9 nucleotides line up with TRBD1. The CDR3 runs 15 residues. V lost 3 bases to trimming and J lost 4 bases; unmatched junction nucleotides: 7. Germline CDR1 is MNHEY and CDR2 is SVGAGI. Here the CDR3 reads CASSYLGTGSYEQYF. The CDR3 DNA sequence: TGTGCCAGCAGTTATTTGGGGACAGGGTCTTACGAGCAGTACTTC.